This TCR beta chain is drawn from a study of shared clonotypes between healthy human individuals. V lost 4 bases, J lost 4 bases, and 7 bases stayed unmatched. Per germline, CDR1 SGDLS and CDR2 YYNGEE. This CDR3 is built from 14 residues. At the deep level, the assay was run. TCRdb's copy holds only in-frame clones and misses some; the assay was immunoSEQ multiplex PCR. The sample comprises some 470,000 clones, over 60% of which are singletons, and over 10% rests with the top ten. Study-wide points: Only blood was sampled; tissue repertoires likely differ.

This clone was picked up many times. Its antigen is unknown. Specimen: PBMCs. V usage is TRBV9 and J usage is TRBJ2-5, with TRBD2 matching 7 bases. The receptor was derived from a woman between 35 and 50 years old in good health. Some clones in this sample may be carry-over from other donors' samples. CDR3 region: CASSLRDYGETQYF. CDR3 DNA: TGTGCCAGCAGCTTACGGGACTACGGAGAGACCCAGTACTTC.